These T cell receptor beta chains were read from a single sample in a study of shared clonotypes between healthy human individuals. Using immunoSEQ multiplex PCR, the repertoire was profiled, and TCRdb retains in-frame clones only, with some absent. The sample includes about 1,500,000 clones, more than 95% of them seen just once. The sequenced material came from naive CD4+ T cells sorted from blood. These receptors were taken from a young man in good health. Each CDR3 is given with its conserved first and last residue. D genes are given only for firm matches. Expanded clones are given a class, and other clones once, few, many or no size at all.

j_call: TRBJ2-7; d_call: .; clone_size: .; v_call: TRBV5-4; cdr3_nt: TGTGCGAGCAGGAGCCAGGGAGGCTACGAGCAGTACTTC; cdr3_aa: CASRSQGGYEQYF
j_call: TRBJ2-2; d_call: .; clone_size: .; v_call: TRBV18; cdr3_nt: TGTGCCAGCTCACCAGGGGTTGGCACCGGGGAGCTGTTTTTT; cdr3_aa: CASSPGVGTGELFF
j_call: TRBJ1-2; d_call: .; clone_size: .; v_call: TRBV2; cdr3_nt: TGTGCCAGCAGTGAACAGGGACATAGGATATATGGCTACACCTTC; cdr3_aa: CASSEQGHRIYGYTF
j_call: TRBJ2-4; d_call: TRBD2; clone_size: .; v_call: TRBV4-3; cdr3_nt: TGCGCCAGCAGCCAAGATTCTCGCGGGAGTCAGAGAAACATTCAGTACTTC; cdr3_aa: CASSQDSRGSQRNIQYF
j_call: TRBJ1-2; d_call: .; clone_size: .; v_call: TRBV9; cdr3_nt: TGTGCCAGCAGCGTAGGTACAGGGAACAACTATGGCTACACCTTC; cdr3_aa: CASSVGTGNNYGYTF
j_call: TRBJ2-2; d_call: .; clone_size: .; v_call: TRBV4-3; cdr3_nt: TGCGCCAGCAGCCGATACCGCGGGACAGAGAACACCGGGGAGCTGTTTTTT; cdr3_aa: CASSRYRGTENTGELFF
j_call: TRBJ2-7; d_call: .; clone_size: .; v_call: TRBV6-1; cdr3_nt: TGTGCCCTATCTAGGGATACCTACGAGCAGTACTTC; cdr3_aa: CALSRDTYEQYF
j_call: TRBJ1-5; d_call: TRBD1; clone_size: .; v_call: TRBV7-8; cdr3_nt: TGTGCCAGCAGCGAAAACAGGGGGCTGGAGCCCCAGCATTTT; cdr3_aa: CASSENRGLEPQHF
j_call: TRBJ2-6; d_call: TRBD1; clone_size: .; v_call: TRBV19; cdr3_nt: TGTGCCAGTAGCACAGGGGCTGGGGCCAACGTCCTGACTTTC; cdr3_aa: CASSTGAGANVLTF
j_call: TRBJ2-7; d_call: TRBD1; clone_size: .; v_call: TRBV19; cdr3_nt: TGTGCCAGTAGTGCCTTGGGACAGGGTGCCGAGCAGTACTTC; cdr3_aa: CASSALGQGAEQYF
j_call: TRBJ2-1; d_call: .; clone_size: .; v_call: TRBV10-3; cdr3_nt: TGTGCCATCAGTGGAGGCCTTCTGGGGCACAATGAGCAGTTCTTC; cdr3_aa: CAISGGLLGHNEQFF
j_call: TRBJ1-2; d_call: TRBD1; clone_size: .; v_call: TRBV5-6; cdr3_nt: TGTGCCAGCAGCTTCGACAGGGCCTATGGCTACACCTTC; cdr3_aa: CASSFDRAYGYTF
j_call: TRBJ2-5; d_call: .; clone_size: .; v_call: TRBV28; cdr3_nt: TGTGCCAGCAGTTTGAGGGGATTTTTGCAAGAGACCCAGTACTTC; cdr3_aa: CASSLRGFLQETQYF
j_call: TRBJ2-1; d_call: .; clone_size: .; v_call: TRBV15; cdr3_nt: TGTGCCACCAGCAGAGATCCCCCCAGGGGGGGGATCTACAATGAGCAGTTCTTC; cdr3_aa: CATSRDPPRGGIYNEQFF
j_call: TRBJ2-1; d_call: .; clone_size: once; v_call: TRBV30; cdr3_nt: TGTGCCTGGAGTGTACCCCCCAGGGGCAATGAGCAGTTCTTC; cdr3_aa: CAWSVPPRGNEQFF
j_call: TRBJ2-1; d_call: TRBD2; clone_size: .; v_call: TRBV14; cdr3_nt: TGTGCCAGCAGCCAAGTTGTAGCGGGAGGGGTCCCCTCCTACAATGAGCAGTTCTTC; cdr3_aa: CASSQVVAGGVPSYNEQFF
j_call: TRBJ2-7; d_call: TRBD1; clone_size: .; v_call: TRBV28; cdr3_nt: TGTGCCAGCAGTTTGACAGGGAATCTGTACGAGCAGTACTTC; cdr3_aa: CASSLTGNLYEQYF
j_call: TRBJ2-1; d_call: TRBD2; clone_size: .; v_call: TRBV9; cdr3_nt: TGTGCCAGCAGCTTCGCCGGGACTAGCGGAAAAAATGAGCAGTTCTTC; cdr3_aa: CASSFAGTSGKNEQFF
j_call: TRBJ1-3; d_call: .; clone_size: .; v_call: TRBV18; cdr3_nt: TGTGCCAGCCCCCATGACGGGGTGAAAGGAAACACCATATATTTT; cdr3_aa: CASPHDGVKGNTIYF
j_call: TRBJ2-7; d_call: .; clone_size: .; v_call: TRBV2; cdr3_nt: TGTGCCAGCAGACAAGACGCTCGTCTCTACGAGCAGTACTTC; cdr3_aa: CASRQDARLYEQYF
j_call: TRBJ2-3; d_call: .; clone_size: .; v_call: TRBV13; cdr3_nt: TGTGCAGTCCGGGGTAGCGGCACTAGCACAGATACGCAGTATTTT; cdr3_aa: CAVRGSGTSTDTQYF
j_call: TRBJ2-7; d_call: TRBD2; clone_size: .; v_call: TRBV5-1; cdr3_nt: TGCGCCAGCAGCGGACTAGCGGGAGGCCTGATTTACTTC; cdr3_aa: CASSGLAGGLIYF
j_call: TRBJ2-7; d_call: TRBD1; clone_size: .; v_call: TRBV7-2; cdr3_nt: TGTGCCAGCAGCTTTTCAGGGGGCGCATCCTACGAGCAGTACTTC; cdr3_aa: CASSFSGGASYEQYF
j_call: TRBJ2-7; d_call: TRBD1; clone_size: .; v_call: TRBV5-1; cdr3_nt: TGCGCCAGCAGCGTAGGACAGGGCTTCTACGAGCAGTACTTC; cdr3_aa: CASSVGQGFYEQYF
j_call: TRBJ2-6; d_call: .; clone_size: .; v_call: TRBV11-2; cdr3_nt: TGTGCCAGCAGCTCCAGCTCTGGGGCCAACGTCCTGACTTTC; cdr3_aa: CASSSSSGANVLTF
j_call: TRBJ2-2; d_call: .; clone_size: .; v_call: TRBV2; cdr3_nt: TGTGCCAGCAGTGGGGACTCCAACACCGGGGAGCTGTTTTTT; cdr3_aa: CASSGDSNTGELFF
j_call: TRBJ2-7; d_call: TRBD1; clone_size: .; v_call: TRBV9; cdr3_nt: TGTGCCAGCAGCCCCGGTGAGGGGGCGAGGTCCTACGAGCAGTACTTC; cdr3_aa: CASSPGEGARSYEQYF
j_call: TRBJ2-7; d_call: .; clone_size: .; v_call: TRBV5-1; cdr3_nt: TGCGCCAGCAGCTTGGGGGGACTCGAGAACTACGAGCAGTACTTC; cdr3_aa: CASSLGGLENYEQYF
j_call: TRBJ2-1; d_call: .; clone_size: .; v_call: TRBV9; cdr3_nt: TGTGCCAGCAGCGTAGGCCAGAGCTCCTACAATGAGCAGTTCTTC; cdr3_aa: CASSVGQSSYNEQFF
j_call: TRBJ1-5; d_call: .; clone_size: .; v_call: TRBV6-1; cdr3_nt: TGTGCCAGCAGTGTAGTTAGCCCCCTCTTTCAGCCCCAGCATTTT; cdr3_aa: CASSVVSPLFQPQHF
j_call: TRBJ2-1; d_call: .; clone_size: .; v_call: TRBV6-5; cdr3_nt: TGTGCCAGCAGTTACGGTGCTAGGGGTTCCTACAATGAGCAGTTCTTC; cdr3_aa: CASSYGARGSYNEQFF